Shown below are 22 T cell receptor beta chains from a single sample sequenced in a study of CD8 T cells in Susac syndrome. With random hexamers, roughly 0.5 to 1 ug RNA was reverse transcribed. TCRdb re-called the immunoSEQ multiplex PCR reads through MiXCR, storing one row per CDR3 protein. The repertoire holds about 49,000 distinct CDR3 sequences, with 93% as singletons. Specimen: CD8+ T cells from PBMCs. Source of these receptors: a human donor in good health.

V usage is TRBV2 and J usage is TRBJ2-7; D possibly corresponds to TRBD1 (6 bases). The CDR3 is made up of 13 amino acids. CDR1 is SNHLY, CDR2 FYNNEI, per germline. V was shortened by 6 bases and J by 3 bases, with 12 bases between the two germline ends. The CDR3: CASRPGQLYEQYF. DNA of the CDR3: TGTGCCAGCAGACCCGGACAGCTCTACGAGCAGTACTTC.

The chain joins TRBV4-2 to TRBJ2-4; D is uncertain. Germline loops: CDR1 LGHNA, CDR2 YNFKEQ. This CDR3 is 17 amino acids long. V lost 0 bases and J lost 0, with 12 bases in between. CDR3 sequence (DNA): TGTGCCAGCAGCCAAGAAGGCGAAGGCTCAGCCAAAAACATTCAGTACTTC. It codes for CASSQEGEGSAKNIQYF.

This clonotype was detected once. V and J are TRBV27 and TRBJ2-6; maybe TRBD1 (6 bases). Trimming shortened V by 0 bases and J by 1 base, and 13 bases separated the two germline ends. Germline loops: CDR1 MNHEY, CDR2 SMNVEV (reference sequence). The CDR3 covers 18 residues. The CDR3 reads CASSLSPPTGSGANVLTF. The DNA of the CDR3 is TGTGCCAGCAGTTTATCTCCCCCAACAGGGTCTGGGGCCAACGTCCTGACTTTC.

The chain employs TRBV28 and TRBJ2-3; D not resolved. Germline V gene lookup returns CDR1 MDHEN and CDR2 SYDVKM. The CDR3 spans 15 residues. Trimming removed 1 base from V and 0 bases from J, with 8 bases in between. The CDR3 region has the DNA TGTGCCAGCAGTTTATCGGTTCTCAGCACAGATACGCAGTATTTT. Protein: CASSLSVLSTDTQYF.

The CDR3: CASSPPDGPNTGELFF. In DNA, the CDR3 is TGTGCCAGCTCTCCTCCTGACGGACCCAACACCGGGGAGCTGTTTTTT. This rearrangement joins TRBV18 to TRBJ2-2; D unresolved. Germline V gene data show CDR1 as KGHSH and CDR2 as LQKENI. The germline V and J ends were trimmed by 6 bases and 2 bases, with 16 bases remaining between them. This CDR3 has 16 amino acids.

V usage is TRBV20-1 and J usage is TRBJ2-7; possibly TRBD2 for D (5 bases). Trimming left V 6 bases short and J 1 base short, with 28 bases between. CDR1 DFQATT and CDR2 SNEGSKA come from the germline V gene (reference sequence). This CDR3 contains 18 residues. The CDR3 DNA reads as TGCAGTGCCCCCTTTAGTACCACCGGGAACTTTGGGTCCTACGAGCAGTACTTC. This codes for CSAPFSTTGNFGSYEQYF.

The rearrangement uses TRBV12-3 or TRBV12-4 and TRBJ1-5; D gene ambiguous. V was cut by 5 bases and J by 3 bases, with 5 bases left in between. The CDR3 covers 12 residues. CDR3 sequence: CASSDNNQPQHF. The DNA of the CDR3 is TGTGCCAGCAGTGACAACAATCAGCCCCAGCATTTT.

The V gene is TRBV10-2, the J gene TRBJ2-4; D possibly corresponds to TRBD2 (6 bases). The length of the CDR3 is 16 residues. V gave up 4 bases and J gave up 10 bases, with 23 bases separating them. In germline, CDR1 is WSHSY, CDR2 SAAADI. CDR3 bases: TGCGCCAGCAGTGTATTTCAGGGACTTCCTTTTGAGATTCAGTACTTC. Translation: CASSVFQGLPFEIQYF.

The gene calls are TRBV27 and TRBJ2-5, with a weak D call TRBD1 (6 bases). V gave up 7 bases and J gave up 3 bases, with 15 bases separating them. The CDR3 loop spans 14 amino acids. Germline values: CDR1 MNHEY, CDR2 SMNVEV (reference sequence). The CDR3 bases are TGTGCCAGCACTTCAACAGGGACCGAAGAGACCCAGTACTTC. Translation gives CASTSTGTEETQYF.

This clonotype was detected only once. V is TRBV9 and J is TRBJ1-5; the match to TRBD1 covers 8 bases. The germline CDR1 and CDR2 sequences are SGDLS and YYNGEE. This CDR3 spans 15 amino acids. Trimming took 3 bases from V and 4 from J; bases not matched to a gene: 6. The CDR3 bases are TGTGCCAGCAGCGCCTCAGGGACAGGAAATCAGCCCCAGCATTTT. Protein product: CASSASGTGNQPQHF.

This chain connects TRBV5-1 to TRBJ2-3; a possible D gene is TRBD1 (6 bases). Trimming left V 4 bases short and J 4 bases short, with 19 bases between. The CDR3 extends over 16 amino acids. Germline CDR1 SGHRS, CDR2 YFSETQ. CDR3 sequence reads: CASSPTSRGVPDTQYF. DNA of the CDR3: TGCGCCAGCAGCCCCACCAGCAGGGGTGTTCCAGATACGCAGTATTTT.

The CDR3: CSVEAGSATEAFF. The CDR3 DNA sequence: TGCAGCGTTGAGGCAGGGTCGGCTACTGAAGCTTTCTTT. The V and J genes are TRBV29-1 and TRBJ1-1; a possible D gene is TRBD1 (5 bases). With 3 bases removed from V and 5 bases from J, the gap between germline ends came to 13 bases. Germline assignment: CDR1 SQVTM and CDR2 ANQGSEA. There are 13 residues in the CDR3.

The chain couples TRBV19 to TRBJ1-1; D might be TRBD1 (6 bases). Germline lookup yields CDR1 LNHDA and CDR2 SQIVND (reference sequence). Trimming removed 4 bases at V and 3 bases at J, with 21 bases between. The CDR3 runs to 17 residues. The CDR3 DNA reads as TGTGCCAGTAGTACCCATTCCCAGGGGCGGCGTGACACTGAAGCTTTCTTT. Translation: CASSTHSQGRRDTEAFF.

This sequence joins TRBV2 and TRBJ2-1; 8 bases are shared with TRBD2. Germline V lookup: CDR1 SNHLY, CDR2 FYNNEI. Trimming removed 4 bases from V and 8 bases from J; junction bases left unmatched: 13. The CDR3 totals 16 residues. The CDR3 is CASSVKLAVPEDEQFF. The CDR3, as DNA: TGTGCCAGCAGTGTTAAACTAGCGGTTCCGGAGGATGAGCAGTTCTTC. Complete variable domain (other parts from reference TRBV2 and TRBJ2-1): EPEVTQTPSHQVTQMGQEVILRCVPISNHLYFYWYRQILGQKVEFLVSFYNNEISEKSEIFDDQFSVERPDGSNFTLKIRSTKLEDSAMYFCASSVKLAVPEDEQFFGPGTRLTVL.

V is TRBV5-1 and J is TRBJ2-7, with 8 bases fitting TRBD2. V was clipped by 0 bases and J by 4 bases; unmatched bases: 6. The CDR3 covers 15 residues. Germline lookup yields CDR1 SGHRS and CDR2 YFSETQ. The CDR3 nucleotides read TGCGCCAGCAGCTTGGACTCGGGAGGGATTTACGAGCAGTACTTC. As protein: CASSLDSGGIYEQYF.

The chain is built from TRBV13 and TRBJ2-5; D remains unclear. V was clipped by 2 bases and J by 5 bases, with 12 bases between them. The CDR3 loop spans 14 amino acids. CDR1 and CDR2 (germline): PRHDT, FYEKMQ (reference sequence). CDR3 coding DNA: TGTGCCAGCAGCTTACGACGGTCTGGGGAGACCCAGTACTTC. It yields the protein CASSLRRSGETQYF.

V gene TRBV30 combines with J gene TRBJ2-7; D possibly uses TRBD1 or TRBD2 (5 bases each). This CDR3 is 11 amino acids long. The V gene's germline CDR1 is GTSNPN and CDR2 SVGIG (reference sequence). V was shortened by 6 bases and J by 6 bases, with 12 bases between the two germline ends. CDR3: CACPLGGEQYF. The CDR3 nucleotides are TGTGCCTGCCCGCTTGGGGGCGAGCAGTACTTC.

This clonotype was seen only a few times. The chain joins TRBV20-1 to TRBJ2-4, with 7 bases identical to TRBD2. J was trimmed by 6 bases and V by 7 bases; bases with no gene match: 12. Germline-derived CDR1 and CDR2 are DFQATT and SNEGSKA (reference sequence). CDR3 size: 14 residues. The CDR3 sequence is CSGSGGGATNIQYF. The DNA of the CDR3 is TGCAGTGGCTCTGGGGGAGGGGCTACAAACATTCAGTACTTC.

The chain recombines TRBV27 with TRBJ2-1; D is undetermined. V was shortened by 6 bases and J by 5 bases, with 8 bases between the two germline ends. Looked up from germline, CDR1 is MNHEY and CDR2 is SMNVEV (reference sequence). The CDR3 contains 12 residues. The CDR3 sequence is CASSHYDNEQFF. CDR3 in DNA: TGTGCCAGCAGCCACTACGACAATGAGCAGTTCTTC.

Turning to this clonotype: Germline and junction disagree at one end, which may indicate a read error. V is TRBV6-6 and J is TRBJ1-1; D remains unclear. There are 11 residues in the CDR3. Germline V gene sequence: CDR1 MNHNY, CDR2 SVGAGI (reference sequence). CDR3 sequence (DNA): TGTGCCAACAGTCCACCCGGAGAAGCTTTCTTT. It translates to CANSPPGEAFF.

The rearrangement links TRBV19 to TRBJ2-3; D may be TRBD1 or TRBD2 (5 bases each). The CDR3 runs to 12 residues. Germline CDR1 is LNHDA and CDR2 is SQIVND (reference sequence). V lost 7 bases and J lost 4, with 9 bases in between. CDR3 nucleotides: TGTGCCAGTACCCTGGGGGCAGATACGCAGTATTTT. This encodes CASTLGADTQYF.

V usage is TRBV28 and J usage is TRBJ2-1, with 7 positions matching TRBD2. This CDR3 has 15 amino acids. Losses at the gene ends were 6 bases for V and 0 bases for J; bases not matched to a gene: 5. Germline V gene sequence: CDR1 MDHEN, CDR2 SYDVKM. The CDR3 is CASSGRGSSYNEQFF. CDR3 DNA: TGTGCCAGCAGCGGCCGCGGGAGCTCCTACAATGAGCAGTTCTTC.